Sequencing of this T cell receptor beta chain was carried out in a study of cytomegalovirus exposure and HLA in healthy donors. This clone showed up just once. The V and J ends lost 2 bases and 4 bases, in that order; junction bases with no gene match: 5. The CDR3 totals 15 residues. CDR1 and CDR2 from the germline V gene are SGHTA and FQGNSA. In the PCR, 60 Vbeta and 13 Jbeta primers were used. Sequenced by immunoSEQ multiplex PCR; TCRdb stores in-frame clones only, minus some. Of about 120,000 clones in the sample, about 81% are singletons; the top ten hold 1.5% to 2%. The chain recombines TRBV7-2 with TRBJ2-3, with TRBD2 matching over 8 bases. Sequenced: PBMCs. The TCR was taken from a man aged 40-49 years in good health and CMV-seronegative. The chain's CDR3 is CASSLTSGLADTQYF. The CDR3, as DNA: TGTGCCAGCAGCTTAACTAGCGGATTGGCAGATACGCAGTATTTT.